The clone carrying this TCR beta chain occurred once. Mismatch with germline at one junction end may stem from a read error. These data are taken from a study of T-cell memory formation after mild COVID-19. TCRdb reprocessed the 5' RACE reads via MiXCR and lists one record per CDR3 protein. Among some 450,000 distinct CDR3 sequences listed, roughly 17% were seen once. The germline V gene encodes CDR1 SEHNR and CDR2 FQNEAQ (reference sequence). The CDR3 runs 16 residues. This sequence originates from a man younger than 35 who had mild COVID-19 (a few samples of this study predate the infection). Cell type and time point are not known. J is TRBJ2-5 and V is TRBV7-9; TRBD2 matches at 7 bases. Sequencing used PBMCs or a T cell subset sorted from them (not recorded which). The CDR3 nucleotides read TGTGCCAGCAGCTTAGTTGTCAGCGGACTAGGGGAGACCAAGTACTTC. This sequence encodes CASSLVVSGLGETKYF.